This section outlines one TCR beta chain sequence together with its context. What it binds is unknown. Healthy individuals of Caucasian origin from Russia, aged about 6 to 100, served as donors. The sample comes from a study of blood T cells in healthy people across ages. Regarding the study as a whole: Underestimates were what the diversity estimates from one million T cells were considered to be.

CDR1 and CDR2 from the germline V gene are DFQATT and SNEGSKA (reference sequence). The length of the CDR3 is 13 residues. V lost 3 bases to trimming and J lost 1 base, with 6 bases between them. Primers used in a second PCR of roughly 6 to 11 cycles were a sample-barcoded 5' primer and a J-beta primer mix. Each CDR3 protein is one row after TCRdb ran MiXCR on the 5' RACE reads. The repertoire holds around 800,000 distinct CDR3 sequences, with 46% as singletons. The gene calls are TRBV20-1 and TRBJ2-2; unclear D gene. What was sequenced was blood. This clonotype originated in an older man in good health. The CDR3 DNA is TGCAGTGCTAGTATCGAGAACACCGGGGAGCTGTTTTTT. Translated: CSASIENTGELFF.